Below, 4 T cell receptor beta chains from the same sample are listed, as sequenced in a study of blood T cell repertoires in COVID-19. The data were produced by immunoSEQ multiplex PCR, yet TCRdb's version contains in-frame clones alone and is incomplete. The sample contains about 270,000 clones, more than 85% of which appear only once. The sample comprised PBMCs or T cells enriched from blood (not recorded which). Source of these receptors: a middle-aged man who had been exposed to COVID-19.

The chain recombines TRBV12-5 with TRBJ2-5, with TRBD2 matching over 10 bases. Germline V gene lookup returns CDR1 LGHNT and CDR2 FRNRAP. The V gene end was trimmed by 7 bases and the J gene end by 1 base; junction bases not matched to a gene: 6. CDR3 length equals 15 residues. Written as DNA, the CDR3 is TGTGCTAGTGTCCCGACTAGCGGGCTCCAAGAGACCCAGTACTTC. Its protein is CASVPTSGLQETQYF.

This chain joins TRBV19 and TRBJ1-1; unclear D gene. This CDR3 contains 14 residues. The V and J ends lost 3 bases and 3 bases respectively, with 11 bases between them. Germline assignment: CDR1 LNHDA and CDR2 SQIVND (reference sequence). The CDR3 nucleotides read TGTGCCAGTAGTATTCTGGGGAGAGACACTGAAGCTTTCTTT. This codes for CASSILGRDTEAFF.

The gene calls are TRBV10-3 and TRBJ2-7; 11 bases fit TRBD1. Germline CDR1 is ENHRY and CDR2 is SYGVKD. With V trimmed by 6 bases and J by 6 bases, 10 bases remained unmatched. CDR3 length: 15 amino acids. CDR3 in DNA: TGTGCCATCAGCCTCAACGGACAGGGGGCAGGCGAGCAGTACTTC. Translation: CAISLNGQGAGEQYF.

In its sample, this clone was seen once. The chain carries TRBV4-2 and TRBJ1-6, with 8 bases aligning to TRBD1. Germline CDR1 reads LGHNA; CDR2 reads YNFKEQ. The CDR3 contains 15 residues. The V segment lost 1 base and the J segment 8 bases; nucleotides outside the gene matches: 4. This CDR3 reads CASSQVEDRDSPLHF. Written as DNA, the CDR3 is TGTGCCAGCAGCCAAGTTGAGGACAGGGATTCACCCCTCCACTTT.